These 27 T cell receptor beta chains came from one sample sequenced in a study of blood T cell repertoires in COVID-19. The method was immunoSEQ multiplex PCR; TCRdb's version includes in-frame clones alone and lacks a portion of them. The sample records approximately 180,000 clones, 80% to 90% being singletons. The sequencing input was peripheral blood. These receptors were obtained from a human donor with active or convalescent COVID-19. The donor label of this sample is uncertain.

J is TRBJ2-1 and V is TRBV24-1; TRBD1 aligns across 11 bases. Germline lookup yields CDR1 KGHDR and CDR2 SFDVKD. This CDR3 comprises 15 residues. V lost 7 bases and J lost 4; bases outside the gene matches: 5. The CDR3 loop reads CATRAGTGGYNEQFF. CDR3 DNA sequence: TGTGCCACCAGAGCCGGGACAGGGGGATACAATGAGCAGTTCTTC.

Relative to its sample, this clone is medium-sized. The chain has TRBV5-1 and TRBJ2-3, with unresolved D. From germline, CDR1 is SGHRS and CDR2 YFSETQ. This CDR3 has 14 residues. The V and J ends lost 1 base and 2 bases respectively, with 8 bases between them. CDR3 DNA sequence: TGCGCCAGCAGCTTGACACAGAACACAGATACGCAGTATTTT. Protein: CASSLTQNTDTQYF.

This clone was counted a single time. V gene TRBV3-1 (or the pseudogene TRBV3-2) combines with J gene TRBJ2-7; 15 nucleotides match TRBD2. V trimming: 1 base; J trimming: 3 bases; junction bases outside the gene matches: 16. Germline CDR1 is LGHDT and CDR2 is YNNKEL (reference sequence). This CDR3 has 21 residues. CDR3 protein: CASSQAHSPGLAGGPNYEQYF. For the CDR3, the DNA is TGTGCCAGCAGCCAAGCCCATTCCCCGGGACTAGCGGGGGGTCCGAACTACGAGCAGTACTTC.

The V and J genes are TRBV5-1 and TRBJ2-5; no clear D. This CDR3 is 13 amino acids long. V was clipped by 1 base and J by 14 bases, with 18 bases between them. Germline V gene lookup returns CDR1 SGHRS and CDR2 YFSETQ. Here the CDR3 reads CASSLSAAAPDYF. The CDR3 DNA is TGCGCCAGCAGCTTGTCTGCGGCCGCACCAGACTACTTC.

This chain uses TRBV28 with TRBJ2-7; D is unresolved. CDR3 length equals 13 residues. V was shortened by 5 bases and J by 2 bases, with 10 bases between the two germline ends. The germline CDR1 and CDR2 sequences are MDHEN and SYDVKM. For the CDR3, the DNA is TGTGCCAGCAGTCCAAGAGGCCCCTACGAGCAGTACTTC. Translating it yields CASSPRGPYEQYF.

This chain's CDR3 is CASTLAVSSYEQYF. Written as DNA, the CDR3 is TGTGCCAGCACACTAGCGGTAAGCTCCTACGAGCAGTACTTC. V usage is TRBV28 and J usage is TRBJ2-7; 8 bases align to TRBD2. CDR1 is MDHEN, CDR2 SYDVKM, per germline. This CDR3 region has 14 residues. The junction had 5 bases not matched to a gene; V was cut back by 7 bases and J by 0 bases.

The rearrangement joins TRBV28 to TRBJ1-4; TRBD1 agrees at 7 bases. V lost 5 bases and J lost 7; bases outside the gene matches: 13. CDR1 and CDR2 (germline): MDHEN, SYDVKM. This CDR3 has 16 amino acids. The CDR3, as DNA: TGTGCCAGCAGTCTCCGGACAGGCCGGATAGGTGAAAAACTGTTTTTT. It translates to CASSLRTGRIGEKLFF. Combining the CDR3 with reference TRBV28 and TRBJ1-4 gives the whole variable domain DVKVTQSSRYLVKRTGEKVFLECVQDMDHENMFWYRQDPGLGLRLIYFSYDVKMKEKGDIPEGYSVSREKKERFSLILESASTNQTSMYLCASSLRTGRIGEKLFFGSGTQLSVL.

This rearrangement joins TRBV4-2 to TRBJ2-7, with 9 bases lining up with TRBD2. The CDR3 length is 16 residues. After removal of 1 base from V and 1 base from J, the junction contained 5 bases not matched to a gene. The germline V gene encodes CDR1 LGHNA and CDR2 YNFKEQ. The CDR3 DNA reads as TGTGCCAGCAGCCAAGGCCTAGCGGGACTATCCTACGAGCAGTACTTC. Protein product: CASSQGLAGLSYEQYF.

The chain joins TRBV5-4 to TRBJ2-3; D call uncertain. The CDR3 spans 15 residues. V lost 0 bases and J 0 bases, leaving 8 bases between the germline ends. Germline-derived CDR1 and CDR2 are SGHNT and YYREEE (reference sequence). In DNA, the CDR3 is TGTGCCAGCAGCTTGGACTTTACTAGCACAGATACGCAGTATTTT. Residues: CASSLDFTSTDTQYF.

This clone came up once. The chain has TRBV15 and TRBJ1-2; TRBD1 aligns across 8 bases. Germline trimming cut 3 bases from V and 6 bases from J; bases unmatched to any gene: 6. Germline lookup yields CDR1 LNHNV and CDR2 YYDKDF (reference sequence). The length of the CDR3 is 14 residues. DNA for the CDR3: TGTGCCACCAGCAGTGCCAGGGGGCGTGATGGCTACACCTTC. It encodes CATSSARGRDGYTF. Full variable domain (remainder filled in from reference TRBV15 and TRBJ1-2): DAMVIQNPRYQVTQFGKPVTLSCSQTLNHNVMYWYQQKSSQAPKLLFHYYDKDFNNEADTPDNFQSRRPNTSFCFLDIRSPGLGDTAMYLCATSSARGRDGYTFGSGTRLTVV.

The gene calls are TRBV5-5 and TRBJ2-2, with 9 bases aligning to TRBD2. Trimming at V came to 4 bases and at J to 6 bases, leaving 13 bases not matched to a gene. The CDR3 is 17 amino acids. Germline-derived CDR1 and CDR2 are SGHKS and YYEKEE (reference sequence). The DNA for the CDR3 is TGTGCCAGCAGCCCCGCGGGGGGGGCGCGGGGGCCCGGGGAGCTGTTTTTT. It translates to CASSPAGGARGPGELFF. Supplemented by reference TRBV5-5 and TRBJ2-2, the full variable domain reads DAGVTQSPTHLIKTRGQQVTLRCSPISGHKSVSWYQQVLGQGPQFIFQYYEKEERGRGNFPDRFSARQFPNYSSELNVNALLLGDSALYLCASSPAGGARGPGELFFGEGSRLTVL.

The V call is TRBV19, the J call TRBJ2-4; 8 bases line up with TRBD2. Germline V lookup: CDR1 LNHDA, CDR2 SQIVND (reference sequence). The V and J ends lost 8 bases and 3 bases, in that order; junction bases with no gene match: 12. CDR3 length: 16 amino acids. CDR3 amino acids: CASEPGGALDKNIQYF. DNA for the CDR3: TGTGCCAGTGAACCCGGGGGGGCTTTAGACAAAAACATTCAGTACTTC. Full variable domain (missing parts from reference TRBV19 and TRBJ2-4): DGGITQSPKYLFRKEGQNVTLSCEQNLNHDAMYWYRQDPGQGLRLIYYSQIVNDFQKGDIAEGYSVSREKKESFPLTVTSAQKNPTAFYLCASEPGGALDKNIQYFGAGTRLSVL.

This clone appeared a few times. The CDR3 is CASSRGNYGYTF. For the CDR3, the DNA is TGCGCCAGCAGCAGGGGGAACTATGGCTACACCTTC. This sequence joins TRBV4-1 and TRBJ1-2; perhaps TRBD1 as D (6 bases). This CDR3 region has 12 residues. Germline CDR1 is MGHRA and CDR2 is YSYEKL. The germline V and J ends were trimmed by 5 bases and 2 bases, with 6 bases remaining between them.

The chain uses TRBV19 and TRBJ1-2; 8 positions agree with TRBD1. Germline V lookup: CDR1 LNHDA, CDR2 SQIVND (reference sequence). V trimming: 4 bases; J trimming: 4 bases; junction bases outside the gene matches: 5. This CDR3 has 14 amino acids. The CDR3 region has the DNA TGTGCCAGTAGTACTGGACAGGGACCCTATGGCTACACCTTC. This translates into CASSTGQGPYGYTF. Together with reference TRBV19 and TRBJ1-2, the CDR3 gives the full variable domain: DGGITQSPKYLFRKEGQNVTLSCEQNLNHDAMYWYRQDPGQGLRLIYYSQIVNDFQKGDIAEGYSVSREKKESFPLTVTSAQKNPTAFYLCASSTGQGPYGYTFGSGTRLTVV.

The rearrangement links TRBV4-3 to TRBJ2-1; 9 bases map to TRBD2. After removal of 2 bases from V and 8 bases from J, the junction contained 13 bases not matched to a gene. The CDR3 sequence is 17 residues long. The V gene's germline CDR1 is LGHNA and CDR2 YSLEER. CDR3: CASSQFGGGGFTDEQFF. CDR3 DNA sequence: TGCGCCAGCAGCCAATTCGGCGGGGGGGGTTTTACAGATGAGCAGTTCTTC.

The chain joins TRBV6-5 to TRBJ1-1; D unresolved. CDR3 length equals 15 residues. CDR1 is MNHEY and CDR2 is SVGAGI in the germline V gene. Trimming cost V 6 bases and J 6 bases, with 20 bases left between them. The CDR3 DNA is TGTGCCAGCAGCCAACTCGATCCCCCTTTGGCTGAAGCTTTCTTT. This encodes CASSQLDPPLAEAFF.

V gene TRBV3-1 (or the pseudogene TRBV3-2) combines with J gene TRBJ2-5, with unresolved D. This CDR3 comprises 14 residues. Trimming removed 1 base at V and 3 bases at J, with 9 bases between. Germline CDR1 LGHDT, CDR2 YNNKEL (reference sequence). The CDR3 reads CASSQVPGKETQYF. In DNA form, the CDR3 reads TGTGCCAGCAGCCAAGTTCCGGGTAAAGAGACCCAGTACTTC.

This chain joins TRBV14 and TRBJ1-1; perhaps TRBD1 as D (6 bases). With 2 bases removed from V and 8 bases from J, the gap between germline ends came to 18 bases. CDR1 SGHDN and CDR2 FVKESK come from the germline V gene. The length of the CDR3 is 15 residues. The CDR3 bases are TGTGCCAGCAGCCAAAGCCTGGCGAGGACAGACGAAGCTTTCTTT. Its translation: CASSQSLARTDEAFF.

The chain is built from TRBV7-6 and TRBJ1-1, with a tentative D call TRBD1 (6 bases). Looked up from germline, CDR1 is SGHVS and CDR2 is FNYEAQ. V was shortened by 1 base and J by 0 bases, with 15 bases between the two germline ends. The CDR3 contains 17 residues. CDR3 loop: CASSLGVGGGMNTEAFF. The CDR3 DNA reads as TGTGCCAGCAGCTTAGGGGTAGGGGGGGGCATGAACACTGAAGCTTTCTTT.

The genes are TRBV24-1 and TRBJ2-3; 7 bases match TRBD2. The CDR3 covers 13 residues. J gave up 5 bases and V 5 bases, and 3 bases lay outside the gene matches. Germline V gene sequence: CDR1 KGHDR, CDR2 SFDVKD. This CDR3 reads CATSAGGLDTQYF. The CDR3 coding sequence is TGTGCCACCAGTGCGGGGGGTTTAGATACGCAGTATTTT.

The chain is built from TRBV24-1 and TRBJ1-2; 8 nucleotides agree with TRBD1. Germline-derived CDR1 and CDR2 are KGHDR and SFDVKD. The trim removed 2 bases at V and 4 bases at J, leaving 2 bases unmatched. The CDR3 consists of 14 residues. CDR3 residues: CATSDSGGGYGYTF. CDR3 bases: TGTGCCACCAGTGATTCAGGGGGCGGCTATGGCTACACCTTC.

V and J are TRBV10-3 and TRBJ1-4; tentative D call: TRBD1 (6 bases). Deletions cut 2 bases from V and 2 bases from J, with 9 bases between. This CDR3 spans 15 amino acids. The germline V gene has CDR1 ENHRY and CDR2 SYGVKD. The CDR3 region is CAISEQGPTNEKLFF. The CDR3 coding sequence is TGTGCCATCAGTGAGCAGGGGCCTACTAATGAAAAACTGTTTTTT.

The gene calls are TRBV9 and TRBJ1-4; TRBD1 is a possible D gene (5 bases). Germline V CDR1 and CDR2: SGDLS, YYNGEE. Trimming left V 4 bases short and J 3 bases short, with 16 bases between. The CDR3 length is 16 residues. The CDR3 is CASSLGEGTSNEKLFF. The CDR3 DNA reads TGTGCCAGCAGCCTCGGGGAAGGGACTTCTAATGAAAAACTGTTTTTT.

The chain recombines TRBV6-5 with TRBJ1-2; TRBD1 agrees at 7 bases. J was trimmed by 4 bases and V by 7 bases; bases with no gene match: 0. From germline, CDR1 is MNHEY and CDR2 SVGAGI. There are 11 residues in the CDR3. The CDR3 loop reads CASTGGYGYTF. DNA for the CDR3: TGTGCCAGCACAGGGGGCTATGGCTACACCTTC.

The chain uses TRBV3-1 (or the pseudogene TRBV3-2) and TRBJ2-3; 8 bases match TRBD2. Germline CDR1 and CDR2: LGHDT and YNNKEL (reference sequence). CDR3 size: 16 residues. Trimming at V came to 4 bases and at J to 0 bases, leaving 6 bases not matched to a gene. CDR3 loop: CASSLTGGPSTDTQYF. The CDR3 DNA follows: TGTGCCAGCAGCCTCACGGGAGGGCCGAGCACAGATACGCAGTATTTT.

Written as DNA, the CDR3 is TGTGCCAGCAGTTTAGGGGGACAGGGAGTCGGTGAGCAGTTCTTC. Amino acid sequence: CASSLGGQGVGEQFF. The chain is built from TRBV28 and TRBJ2-1; 9 nucleotides align to TRBD1. This CDR3 has 15 amino acids. CDR1 is MDHEN and CDR2 is SYDVKM in the germline V gene. After removal of 2 bases from V and 9 bases from J, the junction contained 8 bases not matched to a gene. Supplemented by reference TRBV28 and TRBJ2-1, the full variable domain reads DVKVTQSSRYLVKRTGEKVFLECVQDMDHENMFWYRQDPGLGLRLIYFSYDVKMKEKGDIPEGYSVSREKKERFSLILESASTNQTSMYLCASSLGGQGVGEQFFGPGTRLTVL.

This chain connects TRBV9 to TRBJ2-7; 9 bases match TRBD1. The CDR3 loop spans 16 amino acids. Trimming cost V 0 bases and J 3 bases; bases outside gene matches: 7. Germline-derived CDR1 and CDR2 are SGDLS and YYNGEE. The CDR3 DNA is TGTGCCAGCAGCGTAGCTACAGGACAGGGGATCTACGAGCAGTACTTC. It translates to CASSVATGQGIYEQYF.